This T cell receptor (beta chain) appears in the sequencing data of a study of identical twins. Study outcomes and limitations: The abundant beta clonotypes from cord blood had fewer insertions, and memory repertoires had none of this.

CDR1 is SGHVS and CDR2 is FQNEAQ in the germline V gene. CDR3 length: 11 amino acids. V was pared by 6 bases and J by 7 bases, with 10 bases between. This clonotype came up many times. What it recognizes is unknown. Template switching added a universal primer site; cDNA carried unique molecular identifiers. TCRdb recomputed calls from the 5' RACE reads with MiXCR, one row per CDR3 protein. The profile shows 100,000 to 110,000 distinct CDR3 sequences, roughly 6% of them singletons. Specimen: memory T cells sorted from blood. This chain joins TRBV7-8 and TRBJ2-7; perhaps TRBD1 as D (6 bases). This sequence was found in a woman between 45 and 60 years old in good health. In DNA form, the CDR3 reads TGTGCCAGCAGTGCAACAGGGGAGCAGTACTTC. Protein sequence: CASSATGEQYF. Variable domain in full (rest from reference TRBV7-8 and TRBJ2-7): GAGVSQSPRYKVAKRGQDVALRCDPISGHVSLFWYQQALGQGPEFLTYFQNEAQLDKSGLPSDRFFAERPEGSVSTLKIQRTQQEDSAVYLCASSATGEQYFGPGTRLTVT.